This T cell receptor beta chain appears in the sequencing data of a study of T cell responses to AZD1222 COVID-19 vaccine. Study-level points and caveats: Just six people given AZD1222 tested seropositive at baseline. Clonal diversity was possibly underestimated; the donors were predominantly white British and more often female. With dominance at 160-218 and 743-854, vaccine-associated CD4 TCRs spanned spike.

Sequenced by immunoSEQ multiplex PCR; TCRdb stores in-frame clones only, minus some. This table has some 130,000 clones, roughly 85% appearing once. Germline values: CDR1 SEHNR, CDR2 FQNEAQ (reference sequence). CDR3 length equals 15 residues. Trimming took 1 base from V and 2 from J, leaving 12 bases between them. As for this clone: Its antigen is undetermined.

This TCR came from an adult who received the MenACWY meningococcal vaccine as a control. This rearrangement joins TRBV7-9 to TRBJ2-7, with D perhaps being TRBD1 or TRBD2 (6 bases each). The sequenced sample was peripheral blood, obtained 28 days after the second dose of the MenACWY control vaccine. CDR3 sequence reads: CASSLGGDKTYEQYV. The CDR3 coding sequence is TGTGCCAGCAGCTTAGGGGGGGACAAGACCTACGAGCAGTACGTC.